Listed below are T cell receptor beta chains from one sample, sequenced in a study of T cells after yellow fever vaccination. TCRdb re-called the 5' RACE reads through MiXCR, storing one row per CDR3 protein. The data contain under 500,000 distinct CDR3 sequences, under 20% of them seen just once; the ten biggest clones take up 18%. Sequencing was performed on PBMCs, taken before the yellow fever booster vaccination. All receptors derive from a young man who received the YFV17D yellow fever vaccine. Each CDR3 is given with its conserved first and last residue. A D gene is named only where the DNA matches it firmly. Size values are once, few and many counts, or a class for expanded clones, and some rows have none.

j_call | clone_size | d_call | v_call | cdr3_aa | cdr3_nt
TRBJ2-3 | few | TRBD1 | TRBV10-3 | CAISESGQGRDTQYF | TGTGCCATCAGTGAGTCCGGACAGGGCAGAGATACGCAGTATTTT
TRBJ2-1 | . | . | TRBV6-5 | CASSYNPGPYVREQFF | TGTGCCAGCAGTTACAACCCGGGTCCCTACGTCCGGGAGCAGTTCTTC
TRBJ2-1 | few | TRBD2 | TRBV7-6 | CASSPRGGAGVNEQFF | TGTGCCAGCAGCCCTCGCGGGGGGGCGGGAGTCAATGAGCAGTTCTTC
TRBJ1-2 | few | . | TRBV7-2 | CASSPDPEGGYTF | TGTGCCAGCAGCCCAGACCCAGAGGGTGGCTACACCTTC
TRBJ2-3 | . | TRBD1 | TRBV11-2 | CASSQRVTDRHTQYF | TGTGCCAGCAGCCAGAGGGTGACGGACAGGCATACGCAGTATTTT
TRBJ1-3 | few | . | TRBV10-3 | CAITAIGNTIYF | TGTGCCATAACAGCGATTGGAAACACCATATATTTT
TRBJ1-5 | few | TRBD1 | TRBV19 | CASSIPDRGMVQPQHF | TGTGCCAGTAGTATACCGGACAGGGGAATGGTTCAGCCCCAGCATTTT
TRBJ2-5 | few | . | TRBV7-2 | CASSFALQETQYF | TGTGCCAGCAGCTTCGCCCTCCAAGAGACCCAGTACTTC
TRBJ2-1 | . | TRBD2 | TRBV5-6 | CASRAGVSSYNEQFF | TGTGCCAGCAGAGCGGGGGTCAGCTCCTACAATGAGCAGTTCTTC
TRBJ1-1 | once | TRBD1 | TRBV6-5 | CASSTQGAVSTEAFF | TGTGCCAGCAGCACCCAGGGGGCCGTAAGCACTGAAGCTTTCTTT
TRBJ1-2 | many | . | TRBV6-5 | CASRFEGQQPGGYTF | TGTGCCAGCCGCTTCGAGGGACAACAACCTGGGGGCTACACCTTC
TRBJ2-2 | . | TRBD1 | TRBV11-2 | CASTGTVGIGELFF | TGTGCCAGCACCGGGACAGTTGGGATCGGGGAGCTGTTTTTT
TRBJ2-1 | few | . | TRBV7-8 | CASSLAQVSVFHEQFF | TGTGCCAGCAGCTTAGCGCAGGTCTCAGTGTTCCATGAGCAGTTCTTC
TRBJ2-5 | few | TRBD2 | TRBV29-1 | CSVNTGGWETQYF | TGCAGCGTTAATACGGGGGGTTGGGAGACCCAGTACTTC
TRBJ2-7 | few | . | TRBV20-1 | CSAIQGYEQYF | TGCAGTGCTATTCAGGGCTACGAGCAGTACTTC
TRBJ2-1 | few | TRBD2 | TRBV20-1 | CSAVAGTSGVNEQFF | TGCAGTGCCGTCGCGGGGACTAGCGGGGTTAATGAGCAGTTCTTC
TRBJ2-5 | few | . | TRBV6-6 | CASSYSISGPQETQYF | TGTGCCAGCAGTTACTCGATCAGTGGGCCCCAAGAGACCCAGTACTTC
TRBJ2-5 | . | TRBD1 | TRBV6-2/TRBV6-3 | CASLDRGRVETQYF | TGTGCCAGCCTCGACAGGGGGCGCGTGGAGACCCAGTACTTC
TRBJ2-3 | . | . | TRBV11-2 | CASSYRTVTDTQYF | TGTGCCAGCAGCTATCGGACAGTCACAGATACGCAGTATTTT
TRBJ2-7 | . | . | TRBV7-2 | CASSPRPASSYEQYF | TGTGCCAGCAGTCCTCGTCCGGCCAGCTCCTACGAGCAGTACTTC
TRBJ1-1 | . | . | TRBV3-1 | CASSQAAAGSGTEAFF | TGTGCCAGCAGCCAAGCAGCAGCCGGATCAGGCACTGAAGCTTTCTTT
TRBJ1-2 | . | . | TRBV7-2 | CASREDSFYGYTF | TGTGCCAGCAGGGAGGACAGCTTCTATGGCTACACCTTC
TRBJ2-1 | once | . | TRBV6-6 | CASSYGAETNEQFF | TGTGCCAGCAGTTACGGGGCAGAGACTAATGAGCAGTTCTTC
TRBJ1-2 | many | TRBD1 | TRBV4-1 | CASSQAPGQGNYGYTF | TGCGCCAGCAGCCAAGCTCCGGGACAGGGCAACTATGGCTACACCTTC
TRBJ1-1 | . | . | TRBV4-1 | CASSPGPGSGYTEAFF | TGCGCCAGCAGCCCAGGGCCGGGGTCGGGGTACACTGAAGCTTTCTTT
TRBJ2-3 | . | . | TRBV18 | CASSPLLSADTQYF | TGTGCCAGCTCACCATTATTATCCGCAGATACGCAGTATTTT
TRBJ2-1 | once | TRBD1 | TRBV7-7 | CASSPVPGQGANEQFF | TGTGCTAGCAGCCCTGTGCCGGGGCAGGGGGCGAATGAGCAGTTCTTC
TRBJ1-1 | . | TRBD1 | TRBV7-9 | CASSGNRGPLAEAFF | TGTGCCAGCAGCGGGAACAGGGGACCCCTGGCTGAAGCTTTCTTT
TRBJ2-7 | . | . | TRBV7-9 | CASSLSWSLGEQYF | TGTGCCAGCAGCTTATCATGGTCCCTGGGCGAGCAGTACTTC
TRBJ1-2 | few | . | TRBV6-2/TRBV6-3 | CASSYEGWEGYTF | TGTGCCAGCAGTTACGAGGGGTGGGAAGGCTACACCTTC
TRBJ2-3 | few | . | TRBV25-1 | CASESDQGGDTQYF | TGTGCCAGCGAGAGCGATCAGGGGGGTGATACGCAGTATTTT
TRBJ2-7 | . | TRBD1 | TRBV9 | CASSPGQGVFEQYF | TGTGCCAGCAGCCCAGGACAGGGAGTCTTCGAGCAGTACTTC
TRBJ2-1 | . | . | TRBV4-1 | CASSGYEQFF | TGCGCCAGCAGCGGATATGAGCAGTTCTTC
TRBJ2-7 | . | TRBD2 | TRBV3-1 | CASSQGLALEQYF | TGTGCCAGCAGCCAGGGACTAGCGCTCGAGCAGTACTTC
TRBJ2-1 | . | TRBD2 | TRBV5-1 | CASSFTSGVDEQFF | TGCGCCAGCAGCTTCACTAGCGGGGTAGATGAGCAGTTCTTC
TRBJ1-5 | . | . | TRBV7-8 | CASSPRGGLQPQHF | TGTGCCAGCAGCCCAAGGGGGGGGCTTCAGCCCCAGCATTTT
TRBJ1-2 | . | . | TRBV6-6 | CASSYGSEVYF | TGTGCCAGCAGTTACGGGTCAGAGGTTTACTTC
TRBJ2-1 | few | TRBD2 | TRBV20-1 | CSARDWTSGGAYEQFF | TGCAGTGCTAGAGATTGGACTAGCGGGGGGGCCTATGAGCAGTTCTTC
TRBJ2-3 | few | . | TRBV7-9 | CASSFGQLSSTDTQYF | TGTGCCAGCAGCTTTGGTCAGCTCAGTAGCACAGATACGCAGTATTTT
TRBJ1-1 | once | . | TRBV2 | CASTRGTEAFF | TGTGCCAGCACCCGCGGCACTGAAGCTTTCTTT
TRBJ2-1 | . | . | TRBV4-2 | CASSQDPTRYNEQFF | TGTGCCAGCAGCCAAGATCCGACCCGGTACAATGAGCAGTTCTTC
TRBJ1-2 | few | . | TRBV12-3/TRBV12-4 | CASSRGGPYGYTF | TGTGCCAGCAGCAGGGGCGGACCCTATGGCTACACCTTC
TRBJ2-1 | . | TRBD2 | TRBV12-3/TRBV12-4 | CASSNQGTSGHNEQFF | TGTGCCAGCAGCAACCAGGGGACTAGCGGGCACAATGAGCAGTTCTTC
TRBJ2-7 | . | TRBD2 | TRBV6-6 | CASSDGLAGGHLGEQYF | TGTGCCAGCAGCGACGGACTAGCGGGGGGACATCTCGGCGAGCAGTACTTC
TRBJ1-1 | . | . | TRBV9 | CASSVGSPGSTEAFF | TGTGCCAGCAGCGTAGGTTCGCCGGGTAGCACTGAAGCTTTCTTT
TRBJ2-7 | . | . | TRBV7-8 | CASSSDKYEQYF | TGTGCCAGCAGCTCTGACAAGTACGAGCAGTACTTC
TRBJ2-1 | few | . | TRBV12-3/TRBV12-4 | CASRDRNYNEQFF | TGTGCCAGCAGGGACAGAAATTACAATGAGCAGTTCTTC
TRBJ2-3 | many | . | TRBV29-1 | CSAPASGTDTQYF | TGCAGCGCCCCAGCTTCGGGCACAGATACGCAGTATTTT
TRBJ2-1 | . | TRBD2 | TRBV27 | CASSTSGLAGPSYNEQFF | TGTGCCAGCAGTACCTCGGGACTAGCGGGACCCTCCTACAATGAGCAGTTCTTC
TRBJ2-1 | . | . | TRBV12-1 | CASSSPPGQGINEQFF | TGTGCCAGCAGTTCGCCGCCGGGACAGGGAATCAATGAGCAGTTCTTC
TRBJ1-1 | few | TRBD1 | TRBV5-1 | CASSPEGQAVTFF | TGCGCCAGCAGCCCGGAAGGACAGGCGGTGACTTTCTTT
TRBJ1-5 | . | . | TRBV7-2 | CASSPGRTNQPQHF | TGTGCCAGCAGCCCCGGACGGACAAATCAGCCCCAGCATTTT
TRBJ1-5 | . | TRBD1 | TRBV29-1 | CSGGDSNQPQHF | TGCAGCGGAGGGGACAGTAATCAGCCCCAGCATTTT
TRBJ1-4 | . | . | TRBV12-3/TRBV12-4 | CASSATGEEEKLFF | TGTGCCAGCAGTGCCACGGGCGAGGAGGAAAAACTGTTTTTT
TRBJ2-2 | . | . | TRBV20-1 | CSARVALGGNTGELFF | TGCAGTGCTAGAGTGGCCTTGGGGGGGAACACCGGGGAGCTGTTTTTT
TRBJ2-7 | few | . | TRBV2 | CASIRETLGDEQYF | TGTGCCAGCATAAGGGAAACCCTGGGGGACGAGCAGTACTTC
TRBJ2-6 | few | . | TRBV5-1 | CASSLLGDGANVLTF | TGCGCCAGCAGCTTGTTAGGGGATGGGGCCAACGTCCTGACTTTC
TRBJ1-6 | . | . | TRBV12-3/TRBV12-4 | CASSLWAAYNSPLHF | TGTGCCAGCAGCCTATGGGCAGCCTATAATTCACCCCTCCACTTT
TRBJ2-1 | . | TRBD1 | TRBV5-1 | CASSIGTVYNEQFF | TGCGCCAGCAGCATAGGGACAGTCTACAATGAGCAGTTCTTC